Here is one T cell receptor beta chain with its context. Here immunoSEQ multiplex PCR was the method, and the copy in TCRdb shows in-frame clones only, minus some. This sample has millions of clones, with about 92% found just once. This sample was included in a study of shared clonotypes between healthy human individuals. In the study overall: CD4 naive and memory got three plates each, CD8 naive two, CD8 memory one.

The naive CD8 population came from CD45RO-negative cells selected for CCR7, without terminally differentiated effector memory CD45RA+ cells. All donors were Caucasian adults living in Nashville, Tennessee. The receptor's source is a man between 18 and 29 years old in good health. Some clones in this sample may be carry-over from other donors' samples. Sequencing was done on a sample of naive CD8+ T cells from PBMCs.

CDR3 region: CASSPRTGETEAFF. The CDR3 DNA follows: TGTGCCAGCAGCCCCCGGACAGGGGAGACTGAAGCTTTCTTT. The rearrangement links TRBV2 to TRBJ1-1, with 9 positions matching TRBD1. After removal of 6 bases from V and 5 bases from J, the junction contained 7 bases not matched to a gene. Germline CDR1 and CDR2: SNHLY and FYNNEI. There are 14 residues in the CDR3.